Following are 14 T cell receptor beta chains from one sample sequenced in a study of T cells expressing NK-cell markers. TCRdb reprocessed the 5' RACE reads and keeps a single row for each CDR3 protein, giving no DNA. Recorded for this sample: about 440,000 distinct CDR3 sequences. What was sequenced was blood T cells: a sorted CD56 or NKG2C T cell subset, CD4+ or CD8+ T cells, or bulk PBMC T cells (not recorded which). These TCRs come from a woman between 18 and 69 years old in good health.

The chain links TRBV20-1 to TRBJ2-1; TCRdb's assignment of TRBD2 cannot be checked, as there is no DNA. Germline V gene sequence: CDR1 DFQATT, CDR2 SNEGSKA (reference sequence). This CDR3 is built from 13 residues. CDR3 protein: CSDSGGGVNEQFF.

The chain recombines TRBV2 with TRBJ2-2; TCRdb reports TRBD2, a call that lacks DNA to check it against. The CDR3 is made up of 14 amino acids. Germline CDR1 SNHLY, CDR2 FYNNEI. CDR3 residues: CASRLRRDTGELFF.

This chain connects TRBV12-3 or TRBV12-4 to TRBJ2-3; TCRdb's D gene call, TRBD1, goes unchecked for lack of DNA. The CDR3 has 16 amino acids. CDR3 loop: CASTERRTGSSDTQYF.

The CDR3 sequence: CATSAGRGEGYTF. The chain carries TRBV24-1 and TRBJ1-2; TCRdb lists TRBD1, though no DNA is available to test this call. The CDR3 has 13 residues. Germline loops: CDR1 KGHDR, CDR2 SFDVKD.

CDR3 residues: CASSLGRAGDTEAFF. The J gene is TRBJ1-1, the V gene TRBV5-1; checking the TCRdb D call of TRBD1 is not possible without DNA. This CDR3 is built from 15 residues. Germline V CDR1 and CDR2: SGHRS, YFSETQ.

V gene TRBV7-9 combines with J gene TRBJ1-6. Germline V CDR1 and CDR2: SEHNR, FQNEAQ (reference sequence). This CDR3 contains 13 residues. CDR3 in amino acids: CASSAEGNSPLHF.

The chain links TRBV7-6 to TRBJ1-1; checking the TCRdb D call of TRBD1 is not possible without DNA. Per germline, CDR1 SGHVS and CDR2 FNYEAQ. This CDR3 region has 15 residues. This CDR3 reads CASSPDRARDTEAFF.

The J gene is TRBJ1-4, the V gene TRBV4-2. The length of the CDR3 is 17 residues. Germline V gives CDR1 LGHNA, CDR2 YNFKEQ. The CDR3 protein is CASSQSHQEATNEKLFF.

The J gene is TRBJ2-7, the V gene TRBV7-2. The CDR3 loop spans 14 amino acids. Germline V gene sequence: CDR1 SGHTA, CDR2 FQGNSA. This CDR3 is CASSDPSLRYEQYF.

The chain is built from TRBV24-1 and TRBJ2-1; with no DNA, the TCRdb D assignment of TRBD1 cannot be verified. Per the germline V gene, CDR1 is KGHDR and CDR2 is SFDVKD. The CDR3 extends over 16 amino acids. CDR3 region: CATSDPTGSSIDEQFF.

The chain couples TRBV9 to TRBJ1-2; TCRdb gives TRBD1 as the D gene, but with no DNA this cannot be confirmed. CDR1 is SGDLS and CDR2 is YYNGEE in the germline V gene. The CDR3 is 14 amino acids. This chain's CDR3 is CASSVGQGALGYTF.

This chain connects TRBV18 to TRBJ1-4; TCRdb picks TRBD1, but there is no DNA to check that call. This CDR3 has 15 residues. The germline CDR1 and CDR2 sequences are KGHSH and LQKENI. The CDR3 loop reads CASSPGQGTNEKLFF.

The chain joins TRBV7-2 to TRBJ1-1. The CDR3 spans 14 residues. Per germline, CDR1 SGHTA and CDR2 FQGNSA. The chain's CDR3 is CASSLGPRNTEAFF.

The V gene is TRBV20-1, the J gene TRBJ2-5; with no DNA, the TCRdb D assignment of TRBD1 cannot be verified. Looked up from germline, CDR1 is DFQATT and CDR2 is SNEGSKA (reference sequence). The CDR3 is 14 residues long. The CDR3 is CSARAEMGQETQYF.